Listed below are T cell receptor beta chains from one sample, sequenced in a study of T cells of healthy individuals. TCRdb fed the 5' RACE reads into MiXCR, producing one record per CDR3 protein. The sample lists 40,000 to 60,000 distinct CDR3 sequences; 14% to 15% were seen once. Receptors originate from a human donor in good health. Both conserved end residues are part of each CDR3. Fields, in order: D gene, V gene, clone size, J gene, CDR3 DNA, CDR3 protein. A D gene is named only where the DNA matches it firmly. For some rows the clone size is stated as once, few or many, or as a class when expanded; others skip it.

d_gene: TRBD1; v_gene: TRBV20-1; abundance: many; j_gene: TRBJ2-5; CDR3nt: TGCAGTGCTAGTTTCACCCGGGACAGGTTGCGTGAGGAGACCCAGTACTTC; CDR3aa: CSASFTRDRLREETQYF
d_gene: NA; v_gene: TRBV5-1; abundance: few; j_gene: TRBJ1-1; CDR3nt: TGCGCCAGCAGCTTGGCCCAGGGGAGAGGCACTGAAGCTTTCTTT; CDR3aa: CASSLAQGRGTEAFF
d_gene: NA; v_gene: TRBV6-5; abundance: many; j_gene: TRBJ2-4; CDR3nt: TGTGCCAGCAGTTACCCGGGGGCCAAAAACATTCAGTACTTC; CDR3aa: CASSYPGAKNIQYF
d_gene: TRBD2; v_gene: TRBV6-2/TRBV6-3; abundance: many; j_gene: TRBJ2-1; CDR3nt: TGTGCCAGCATTCCAACAAGCGGGGTTGGCCAGCAGTTCTTC; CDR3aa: CASIPTSGVGQQFF
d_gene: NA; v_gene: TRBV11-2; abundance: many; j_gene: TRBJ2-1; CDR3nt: TGTGCCAGCAGCTTAGGCGCCGAAAGCTCCTACAATGAGCAGTTCTTC; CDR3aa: CASSLGAESSYNEQFF
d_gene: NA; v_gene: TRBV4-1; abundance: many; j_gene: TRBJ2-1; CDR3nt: TGCGCCAGCAGCCAAGATAGTAGGGCTGTGGGGCAGTTCTTC; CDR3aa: CASSQDSRAVGQFF
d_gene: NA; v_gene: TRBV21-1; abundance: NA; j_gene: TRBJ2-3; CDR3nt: TGTGCCAGCAAACAGGGGAGCACAGATACGCAGTATTTT; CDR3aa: CASKQGSTDTQYF
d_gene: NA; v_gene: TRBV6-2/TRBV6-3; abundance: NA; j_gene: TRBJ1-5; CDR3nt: TGTGCCAGCAGTTACGACCGGAGGAGTCAGCCCCAGCATTTT; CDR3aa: CASSYDRRSQPQHF
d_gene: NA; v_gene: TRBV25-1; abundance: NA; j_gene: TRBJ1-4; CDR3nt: TGTGCCAGCAGTGTCTTCATCGGGACGGTTAATGAAAAACTGTTTTTT; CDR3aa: CASSVFIGTVNEKLFF
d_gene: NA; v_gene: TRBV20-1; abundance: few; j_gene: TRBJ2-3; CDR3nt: TGCAGTGCTAGAGGGAGCGGCTTTAGCACAGATACGCAGTATTTT; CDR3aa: CSARGSGFSTDTQYF
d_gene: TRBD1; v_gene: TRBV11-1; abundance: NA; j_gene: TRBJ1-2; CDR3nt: TGTGCCAGCAGCTCTACAGGGGGCGCATATGGCTACACCTTC; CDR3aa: CASSSTGGAYGYTF
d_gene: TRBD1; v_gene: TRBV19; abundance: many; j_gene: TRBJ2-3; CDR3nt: TGTGCCAGTAGACCGGGACAGCTCACAGATACGCAGTATTTT; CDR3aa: CASRPGQLTDTQYF
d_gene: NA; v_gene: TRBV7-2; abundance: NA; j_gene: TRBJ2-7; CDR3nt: TGTGCCAGCAGCTTAATCCCAGGGGCAAACGAGCAGTACTTC; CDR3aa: CASSLIPGANEQYF
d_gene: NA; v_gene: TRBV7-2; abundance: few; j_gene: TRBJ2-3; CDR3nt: TGTGCCAGCAGCTTAGTTAAGGACCCCAATCCCCCGCAGTATTTT; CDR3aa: CASSLVKDPNPPQYF
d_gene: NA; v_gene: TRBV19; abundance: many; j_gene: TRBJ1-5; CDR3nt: TGTGCCAGTAGTGGCCCGGGACATTTATCGCCCCAGCATTTT; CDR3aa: CASSGPGHLSPQHF
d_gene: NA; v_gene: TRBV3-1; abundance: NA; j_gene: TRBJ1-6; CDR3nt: TGTGCCAGCAGCCCGGCCGGGGGGAATTCACCCCTCCACTTT; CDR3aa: CASSPAGGNSPLHF
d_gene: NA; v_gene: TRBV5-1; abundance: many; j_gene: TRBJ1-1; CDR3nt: TGCGCCAGCAGCCATTCCAGGGATTGGCACACTGAAGCTTTCTTT; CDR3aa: CASSHSRDWHTEAFF
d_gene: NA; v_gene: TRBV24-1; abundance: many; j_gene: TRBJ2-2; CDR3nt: TGTGCCACCAGTGACTCCACTGACATTTGGGAGCTGTTTTTT; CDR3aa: CATSDSTDIWELFF
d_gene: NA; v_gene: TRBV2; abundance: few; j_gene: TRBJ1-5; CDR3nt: TGTGCCAGCACCCGGGGGCCGCCTTTAAGCAATCAGCCCCAGCATTTT; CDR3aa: CASTRGPPLSNQPQHF
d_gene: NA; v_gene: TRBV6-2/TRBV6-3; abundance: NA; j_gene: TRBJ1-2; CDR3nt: TGTGCCAGCAGTTACTCGAGGGAACAGAACTATGGCTACACCTTC; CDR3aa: CASSYSREQNYGYTF
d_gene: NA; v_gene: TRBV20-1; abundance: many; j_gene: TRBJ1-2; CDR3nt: TGCAGTGCTTCGGGGCGGAAAGATTCTAACTATGGCTACACCTTC; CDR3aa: CSASGRKDSNYGYTF
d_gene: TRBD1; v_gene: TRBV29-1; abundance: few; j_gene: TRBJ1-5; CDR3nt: TGCAGCGTTGGAGGACAGGATTTCGGTCAGCCCCAGCATTTT; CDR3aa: CSVGGQDFGQPQHF
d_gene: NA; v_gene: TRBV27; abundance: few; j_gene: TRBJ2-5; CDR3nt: TGTGCCAGCAGTTTAGCTCGGAACCAAGAGACCCAGTACTTC; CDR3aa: CASSLARNQETQYF
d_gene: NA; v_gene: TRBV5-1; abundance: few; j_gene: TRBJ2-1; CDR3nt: TGCGCCAGCAGCTTGGAAGGGGGAGCCTACAATGAGCAGTTCTTC; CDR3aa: CASSLEGGAYNEQFF
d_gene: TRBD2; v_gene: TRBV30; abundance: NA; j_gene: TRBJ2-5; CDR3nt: TGTGCCTGGAGTGTCGGGGGGAAGGGGGAGACCCAGTACTTC; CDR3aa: CAWSVGGKGETQYF
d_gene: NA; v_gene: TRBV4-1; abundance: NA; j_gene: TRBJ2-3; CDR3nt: TGCGCCAGCAGCCAACAAGAAGCTAGCACAGATACGCAGTATTTT; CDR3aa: CASSQQEASTDTQYF
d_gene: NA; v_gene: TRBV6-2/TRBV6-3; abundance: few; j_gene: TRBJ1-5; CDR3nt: TGTGCCAGCAGTAAAGAACAAACGTATAGCAATCAGCCCCAGCATTTT; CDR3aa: CASSKEQTYSNQPQHF
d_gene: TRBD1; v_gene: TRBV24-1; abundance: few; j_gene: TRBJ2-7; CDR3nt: TGTGCCACCAGAGACAGGGGTGGCTACGAGCAGTACTTC; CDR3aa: CATRDRGGYEQYF
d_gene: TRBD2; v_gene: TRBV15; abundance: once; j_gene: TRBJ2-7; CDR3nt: TGTGCCACCAGCAGTGAACTAGCGGGAGGCTCCTACGAGCAGTACTTC; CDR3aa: CATSSELAGGSYEQYF
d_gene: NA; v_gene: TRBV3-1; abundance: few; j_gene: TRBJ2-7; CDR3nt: TGTGCCAGCAGCCAAGAAGGGCCCGGGGCGGACGAGCAGTACTTC; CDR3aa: CASSQEGPGADEQYF
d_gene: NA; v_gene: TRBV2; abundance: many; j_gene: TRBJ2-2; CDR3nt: TGTGCCAGCCGCGGGTCTCCAAACACCGGGGAGCTGTTTTTT; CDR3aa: CASRGSPNTGELFF
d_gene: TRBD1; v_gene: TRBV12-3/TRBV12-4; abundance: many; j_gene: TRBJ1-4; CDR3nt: TGTGCCAGCAGTTTATCGGGACAGGGGAAAAAACTGTTTTTT; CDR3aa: CASSLSGQGKKLFF
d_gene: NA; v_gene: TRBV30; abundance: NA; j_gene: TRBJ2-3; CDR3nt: TGTGCCTGCCGTGTGGGGGCTAGCGGAGGGGGAGATACGCAGTATTTT; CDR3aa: CACRVGASGGGDTQYF
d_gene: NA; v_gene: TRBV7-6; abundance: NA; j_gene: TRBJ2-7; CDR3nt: TGTGCCAGCAGCTTTCTCTCCGGGGATAGGGAGCAGTACTTC; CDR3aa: CASSFLSGDREQYF
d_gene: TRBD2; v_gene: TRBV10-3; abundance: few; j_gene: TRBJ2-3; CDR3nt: TGTGCTACCCGGGCAGCTAGCGGGGGCACAGATACGCAGTATTTT; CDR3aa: CATRAASGGTDTQYF
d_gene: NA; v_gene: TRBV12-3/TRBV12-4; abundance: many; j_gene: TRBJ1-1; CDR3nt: TGTGCCAGCAGTTCAGGACATTCGAACACTGAAGCTTTCTTT; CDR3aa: CASSSGHSNTEAFF
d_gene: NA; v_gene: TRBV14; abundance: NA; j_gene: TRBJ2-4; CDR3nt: TGTGCCAGCAGCCAAGATAGAACAGTAGGAAACATTCAGTACTTC; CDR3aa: CASSQDRTVGNIQYF
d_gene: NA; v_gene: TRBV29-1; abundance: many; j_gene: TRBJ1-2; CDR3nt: TGCAGCGTAGTTAAGGACGGGGGAGGCTACACCTTC; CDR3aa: CSVVKDGGGYTF
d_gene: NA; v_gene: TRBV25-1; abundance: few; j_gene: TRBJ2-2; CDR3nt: TGTGCCAGCAGTGAAGTGGTGGGGAGCGGGGAGCTGTTTTTT; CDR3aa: CASSEVVGSGELFF
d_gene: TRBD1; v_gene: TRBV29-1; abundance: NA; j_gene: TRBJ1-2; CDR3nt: TGCAGCGTTGACTCGGACAGGGTAGGCTACACCTTC; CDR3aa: CSVDSDRVGYTF
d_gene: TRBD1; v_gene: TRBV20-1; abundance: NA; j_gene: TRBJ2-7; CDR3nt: TGCAGTGCCTCGTTTGATGACAGGGCTGGCTACGAGCAGTACTTC; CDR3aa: CSASFDDRAGYEQYF
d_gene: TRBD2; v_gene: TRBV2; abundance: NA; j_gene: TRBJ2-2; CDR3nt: TGTGCCAGCAGCGTCCCGGGACTAGCGGGAGGTAACACCGGGGAGCTGTTTTTT; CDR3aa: CASSVPGLAGGNTGELFF
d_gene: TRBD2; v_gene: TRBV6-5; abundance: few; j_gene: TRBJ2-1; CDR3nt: TGTGCCAGCAGTTACTCGCTAGCGGGAGGACGGGAGCAGTTCTTC; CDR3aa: CASSYSLAGGREQFF
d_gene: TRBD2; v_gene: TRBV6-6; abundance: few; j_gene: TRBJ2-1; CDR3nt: TGTGCCAGCAGTTCCGGACTAGCGGGGGGCATCGATGAGCAGTTCTTC; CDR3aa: CASSSGLAGGIDEQFF
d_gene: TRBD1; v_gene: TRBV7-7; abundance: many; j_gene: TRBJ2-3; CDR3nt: TGTGCCAGCAGCTACGGACAGGACACAGATACGCAGTATTTT; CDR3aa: CASSYGQDTDTQYF
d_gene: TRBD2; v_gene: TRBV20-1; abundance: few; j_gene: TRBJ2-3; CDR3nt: TGCAGTGCTAGACCTCCAGCGGGGGGAGATACGCAGTATTTT; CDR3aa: CSARPPAGGDTQYF
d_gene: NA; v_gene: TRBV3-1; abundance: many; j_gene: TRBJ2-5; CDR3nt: TGTGCCAGCAGCCAAGACAAGACCCAGTACTTC; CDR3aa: CASSQDKTQYF
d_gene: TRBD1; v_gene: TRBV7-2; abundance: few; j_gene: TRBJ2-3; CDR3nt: TGTGCCAGCAGCCCCGGACAGGGGATAGCAGATACGCAGTATTTT; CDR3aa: CASSPGQGIADTQYF
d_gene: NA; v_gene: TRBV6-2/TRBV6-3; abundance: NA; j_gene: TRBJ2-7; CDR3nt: TGTGCCAGCAGTCCGTGGACTAACCCGGGGGTTTACGAGCAGTACTTC; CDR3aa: CASSPWTNPGVYEQYF
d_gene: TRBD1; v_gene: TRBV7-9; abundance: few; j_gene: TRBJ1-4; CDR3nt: TGTGCCAGCAGCGGGACAGGGGGCATCGGTGAAAAACTGTTTTTT; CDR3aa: CASSGTGGIGEKLFF
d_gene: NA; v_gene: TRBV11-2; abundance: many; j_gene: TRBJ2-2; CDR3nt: TGTGCCAGCAGCGTAACGAACACCGGGGAGCTGTTTTTT; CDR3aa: CASSVTNTGELFF
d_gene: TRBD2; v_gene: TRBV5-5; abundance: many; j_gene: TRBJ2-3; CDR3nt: TGTGCCAGCAGCTTGCCTAGCGGGAGCACAGATACGCAGTATTTT; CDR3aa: CASSLPSGSTDTQYF